This T cell receptor (beta chain) was profiled in a study of T cells expressing NK-cell markers (dated by TCRdb to 2020 to 2021). Regarding the study in general: Three sorted T-cell subsets (CD3+CD56+NKG2C+, CD3+CD56+NKG2C- and CD3+CD56-NKG2C+) from 7 to 9 donors had their TCR beta-chain repertoires profiled. The study sequenced eight donors, all healthy volunteers chosen at random: three men and five women. Among the eight sequenced donors, only one was HCMV-seronegative, while the other seven were HCMV-seropositive. Sequencing of the libraries produced 2 x 150 bp reads on Illumina HiSeq 2000/2500, MiSeq or NextSeq. Study-wide conclusions, independent of this receptor: Whether the expanded NKG2C-expressing T cell clones were specific for HCMV antigens remained unclear. Those dominant clonotypes were again the most abundant among CD3+CD56-NKG2C+ cells in a few donors, at roughly 25-60.1%. For about 6 donors, the dominant CD3+CD56+NKG2C+ clonotypes were among the top 10 CD8+ clonotypes and accounted for about 1.0-7.5% of CD8+ T cells.

The reads were generated on an Illumina HiSeq 2000. The TCR beta cDNA libraries were made using 5'RACE template switching, a step that added both a universal primer site and unique molecular identifiers. cDNA synthesis was primed from the TCR beta constant segment and was followed by two successive PCR amplification steps. Per the original workflow: MIGEC was used to demultiplex reads and group reads by UMI, and MiTCR was used to assemble and quantify clonotypes. To exclude erroneous sequences, any TCR cDNA sequence not supported by at least two reads was discarded. The tcR package was used for downstream repertoire analysis, with clonotypes matched between fractions based on CDR3 nucleotide sequence plus V segment. VDJmatch was used to annotate antigen specificity against VDJdb, with one amino acid substitution in CDR3 allowed. TCRdb reprocessed the reads into one record per CDR3 protein sequence, lacking DNA. The V and J calls, along with clone size, are taken from TCRdb and not from the paper's own processing. The sample's clone listing holds about 410,000 distinct CDR3 sequences. Around a tenth of the sample rests with the top ten.

HCMV-specific IgG was detected in serum with a commercial ELISA kit to determine HCMV serostatus. Ficoll density gradient centrifugation was used to isolate peripheral blood mononuclear cells from blood. Note on this clonotype: What antigen it recognizes has not been identified.

Taken from cysteine to phenylalanine, the CDR3 has 13 residues. There is no recorded DNA. According to the germline V gene, CDR1 reads MNHEY and CDR2 reads SVGAGI. This clonotype was obtained from a woman between 50 and 59 years old in good health. Donor details come from another sample of the same person, matched by shared clones. The V and J segments used are TRBV6-5 and TRBJ1-1. Sequencing input: blood T cells: a sorted CD56 or NKG2C T cell subset, CD4+ or CD8+ T cells, or bulk PBMC T cells (not recorded which). The CDR3 protein is CASSSGGGTEAFF.